The 5 T cell receptor beta chains below were found in one sample sequenced in a study of cytomegalovirus exposure and HLA in healthy donors. The PCR contained 60 Vbeta and 13 Jbeta primers. Profiled with immunoSEQ multiplex PCR; TCRdb holds only in-frame clones, not every one. This table holds tens of thousands of clones, roughly 79% found once. The sample consisted of PBMCs. These receptors were collected from a woman in her thirties in good health and CMV-seronegative.

V gene TRBV14 combines with J gene TRBJ2-7; a weak D match, TRBD1 (5 bases). V lost 3 bases and J lost 1, with 7 bases in between. Germline lookup yields CDR1 SGHDN and CDR2 FVKESK. The CDR3 is made up of 13 amino acids. The CDR3 DNA follows: TGTGCCAGCAGCCACAGGGTTTCCTACGAGCAGTACTTC. It yields the protein CASSHRVSYEQYF.

CDR3 DNA: TGTGCCAGCAGCTTAGTAAAGGGGGGGGCGAGGACTGAAGCTTTCTTT. This encodes CASSLVKGGARTEAFF. The gene calls are TRBV7-2 and TRBJ1-1, with D tentatively TRBD1 (6 bases). V lost 1 base and J lost 5, with 17 bases in between. This CDR3 region has 16 residues. CDR1 and CDR2 (germline): SGHTA, FQGNSA.

This clone was seen only a few times. The J gene is TRBJ1-1, the V gene TRBV6-5; no reliable D call. The V end was cut by 5 bases, the J end by 1 base, with 8 bases between. The CDR3 runs 13 residues. The germline gives CDR1 MNHEY, CDR2 SVGAGI. The CDR3 DNA reads as TGTGCCAGCAGTGACAAAGAGAACACTGAAGCTTTCTTT. Amino acids: CASSDKENTEAFF.

This clone appeared a few times. J is TRBJ2-1 and V is TRBV6-4; D possibly corresponds to TRBD2 (6 bases). V lost 4 bases and J 10 bases, leaving 26 bases between the germline ends. This CDR3 comprises 17 residues. CDR1 and CDR2 from the germline V gene are MRHNA and SNTAGT. The DNA for the CDR3 is TGTGCCAGCAGTGTAGTGGCCGGAGGGAGCCCTCCGGGAGAGCAGTTCTTC. It encodes CASSVVAGGSPPGEQFF.

The chain employs TRBV7-9 and TRBJ2-6; D is unresolved. V was pared by 3 bases and J by 2 bases, with 8 bases between. This CDR3 spans 15 amino acids. CDR1 is SEHNR, CDR2 FQNEAQ, per germline (reference sequence). The CDR3 reads CASSFAGAGANVLTF. The CDR3 DNA is TGTGCCAGCAGCTTCGCAGGCGCTGGGGCCAACGTCCTGACTTTC.